Listed here is a single T cell receptor beta chain. Generated by immunoSEQ multiplex PCR, the TCRdb table keeps only in-frame clones and is missing some. The profile covers approximately 290,000 clones, with over 75% appearing a single time and around 13% taken by the ten largest. The CDR3 covers 18 residues. CDR1 and CDR2 (germline): LGHDT, YNNKEL (reference sequence). Losses at the gene ends were 4 bases for V and 0 bases for J; bases not matched to a gene: 7. This sample was taken from a study of blood T cell repertoires in COVID-19. In the study overall: Collection of acute and convalescent COVID-19 samples took place in the United States, Italy and Spain.

The specimen was peripheral blood. This sequence originates from a woman aged 55 to 70 with acute or convalescent COVID-19. The genes are TRBV3-1 (or the pseudogene TRBV3-2) and TRBJ2-1; 12 nucleotides agree with TRBD2. The DNA of the CDR3 is TGTGCCAGCAGCCGAAGTAGACTAGCGGGGGTCTCCTACAATGAGCAGTTCTTC. It translates to CASSRSRLAGVSYNEQFF.